These T cell receptor beta chains were read from a single sample in a study of identical twins. TCRdb used MiXCR to reprocess the 5' RACE reads, holding one entry per CDR3 protein. The sample carries about 240,000 distinct CDR3 sequences, approximately 11% recorded once. This sample also appeared in a second study, on yellow fever vaccine responses in identical twins.

Source material: memory (CD45RO+) T cells sorted from blood. These receptors came from a woman aged 18-29 years in good health. CDR3s include the opening cysteine and the closing phenylalanine or tryptophan. The D gene is left open where the match is weak. For some rows the clone size is stated as once, few or many, or as a class when expanded; others skip it.

abundance | j_gene | d_gene | v_gene | CDR3aa | CDR3nt
many | TRBJ2-1 | TRBD2 | TRBV29-1 | CSPLRLAGHEQFF | TGCAGCCCCCTGAGGTTAGCGGGGCATGAGCAGTTCTTC
few | TRBJ2-1 | NA | TRBV29-1 | CSVEMGGAGGEQFF | TGCAGCGTTGAGATGGGGGGCGCGGGTGGTGAGCAGTTCTTC
few | TRBJ1-1 | NA | TRBV28 | CASRYERDPAEAFF | TGTGCCAGCAGATACGAACGGGACCCCGCTGAAGCTTTCTTT
NA | TRBJ2-1 | TRBD2 | TRBV10-2 | CASRKGLAGGLYNEQFF | TGCGCCAGCAGGAAAGGACTAGCGGGAGGCCTATACAATGAGCAGTTCTTC
NA | TRBJ1-2 | TRBD1 | TRBV7-8 | CASSAKTGINYGYTF | TGTGCCAGCAGCGCTAAGACAGGGATTAACTATGGCTACACCTTC
many | TRBJ1-1 | TRBD1 | TRBV4-3 | CASSQQPTGVGTEAFF | TGCGCCAGCAGCCAACAACCCACAGGGGTTGGGACTGAAGCTTTCTTT
NA | TRBJ2-6 | NA | TRBV5-6 | CASSLGLVSGANVLTF | TGTGCCAGCAGCTTGGGATTAGTGTCCGGGGCCAACGTCCTGACTTTC
NA | TRBJ2-2 | TRBD1 | TRBV29-1 | CSVGDSNTGELFF | TGCAGCGTTGGGGACAGTAACACCGGGGAGCTGTTTTTT
many | TRBJ1-5 | NA | TRBV28 | CASRNLRVPQHF | TGTGCCAGCAGGAACTTAAGGGTCCCCCAGCATTTT
few | TRBJ2-5 | TRBD1 | TRBV24-1 | CATSGTGGLEIQYF | TGTGCCACCTCCGGGACAGGGGGACTAGAGATCCAGTACTTC
many | TRBJ2-2 | NA | TRBV7-8 | CASSLSGVRTGELFF | TGTGCCAGCAGCTTATCTGGAGTTCGGACCGGGGAGCTGTTTTTT
few | TRBJ2-1 | TRBD1 | TRBV20-1 | CSAKNRGSYNEQFF | TGCAGTGCTAAAAACAGGGGTTCATACAATGAGCAGTTCTTC
many | TRBJ2-1 | NA | TRBV7-3 | CASSLIRGREQFF | TGTGCCAGCAGCTTAATACGGGGCAGAGAGCAGTTCTTC
many | TRBJ2-2 | TRBD1 | TRBV3-1 | CASSQDGTGGTGELFF | TGTGCCAGCAGCCAAGACGGGACAGGGGGCACCGGGGAGCTGTTTTTT
NA | TRBJ2-7 | NA | TRBV14 | CASSQTDPRGYEQYF | TGTGCCAGCAGCCAGACGGACCCGAGGGGATACGAGCAGTACTTC
NA | TRBJ2-7 | NA | TRBV28 | CASGLVEASWTYEQYF | TGTGCCAGCGGCCTTGTGGAGGCCAGCTGGACCTACGAGCAGTACTTC
NA | TRBJ2-3 | TRBD2 | TRBV7-2 | CASSLRAGVYGTDTQYF | TGTGCCAGCAGCTTAAGAGCGGGGGTGTATGGCACAGATACGCAGTATTTT
few | TRBJ2-1 | NA | TRBV5-6 | CASSHTGTGIYNEQFF | TGTGCCAGCAGCCATACCGGGACTGGGATTTACAATGAGCAGTTCTTC
NA | TRBJ1-2 | NA | TRBV5-6 | CASSLMTGALSHTF | TGTGCCAGCAGCTTAATGACGGGGGCCCTTAGCCACACCTTC
NA | TRBJ2-3 | TRBD2 | TRBV5-1 | CASSPRTSGIDTQYF | TGCGCCAGCAGCCCCCGGACTAGCGGGATAGATACGCAGTATTTT
few | TRBJ2-5 | NA | TRBV20-1 | CSALGSPGFQETQYF | TGCAGTGCCCTAGGGAGCCCGGGGTTCCAAGAGACCCAGTACTTC
many | TRBJ2-2 | NA | TRBV2 | CASSPDLNTGELFF | TGTGCCAGCAGTCCAGACCTGAACACCGGGGAGCTGTTTTTT
few | TRBJ2-5 | NA | TRBV5-1 | CASSLKQGRETQYF | TGCGCCAGCAGCTTGAAACAGGGGAGGGAGACCCAGTACTTC
many | TRBJ2-3 | TRBD2 | TRBV11-3 | CASSRGEVDTQYF | TGTGCCAGCAGCCGGGGGGAGGTAGATACGCAGTATTTT
few | TRBJ2-6 | TRBD1 | TRBV7-2 | CASSLRGFGANVLTF | TGTGCCAGCAGCCTCAGGGGGTTTGGGGCCAACGTCCTGACTTTC
few | TRBJ2-7 | NA | TRBV20-1 | CSARNLAGAEEQYF | TGCAGTGCTAGAAACCTAGCAGGAGCAGAAGAGCAGTACTTC
NA | TRBJ2-3 | NA | TRBV7-7 | CASRQKGEIRTSTDTQYF | TGTGCTAGCAGGCAAAAAGGGGAGATACGAACTAGCACAGATACGCAGTATTTT
NA | TRBJ1-1 | TRBD1 | TRBV18 | CASSPRQGDTEAFF | TGTGCCAGCTCACCACGGCAGGGGGACACTGAAGCTTTCTTT
NA | TRBJ2-5 | NA | TRBV4-3 | CASSQGVKETQYF | TGCGCCAGCAGCCAGGGGGTGAAAGAGACCCAGTACTTC
NA | TRBJ2-3 | NA | TRBV11-2 | CASSSQVGWKSTDTQYF | TGTGCCAGCAGCTCCCAGGTCGGCTGGAAGAGCACAGATACGCAGTATTTT
few | TRBJ2-5 | NA | TRBV12-3/TRBV12-4 | CASSPSLKETQYF | TGTGCCAGCAGCCCCTCCCTAAAGGAGACCCAGTACTTC
few | TRBJ2-3 | NA | TRBV7-2 | CASSLSLTDTQYF | TGTGCCAGCAGCTTAAGTTTGACAGATACGCAGTATTTT
few | TRBJ2-7 | TRBD1 | TRBV28 | CASSFRGFTYEQYF | TGTGCCAGCAGTTTCAGGGGGTTTACCTACGAGCAGTACTTC
few | TRBJ2-1 | TRBD2 | TRBV18 | CASSPRLAGGKDNEQFF | TGTGCCAGCTCACCGCGGCTAGCGGGAGGGAAGGACAATGAGCAGTTCTTC
NA | TRBJ2-7 | TRBD2 | TRBV6-2/TRBV6-3 | CASSLTGTSSEQYF | TGTGCCAGCAGCCTGACCGGGACTAGCTCCGAGCAGTACTTC
few | TRBJ2-7 | NA | TRBV6-5 | CASSYSNSLYEQYF | TGTGCCAGCAGTTACTCGAACTCTCTCTACGAGCAGTACTTC
many | TRBJ2-3 | TRBD2 | TRBV5-1 | CASSRSGSDTDTQYF | TGCGCCAGCAGCCGAAGCGGGAGTGACACAGATACGCAGTATTTT
NA | TRBJ2-5 | NA | TRBV7-2 | CASSLAVGKPETQYF | TGTGCCAGCAGCTTAGCCGTCGGGAAGCCGGAGACCCAGTACTTC
NA | TRBJ2-2 | TRBD2 | TRBV28 | CASSSLLAGSPTGELFF | TGTGCCAGCAGTTCCTTACTAGCGGGGTCCCCCACGGGGGAGCTGTTTTTT
many | TRBJ2-3 | NA | TRBV7-8 | CASSLGLRSTDTQYF | TGTGCCAGCAGCTTAGGCCTAAGGAGCACAGATACGCAGTATTTT
many | TRBJ2-1 | TRBD2 | TRBV20-1 | CSARVVAGSSYNEQFF | TGCAGTGCTAGAGTGGTAGCGGGGAGCTCCTACAATGAGCAGTTCTTC